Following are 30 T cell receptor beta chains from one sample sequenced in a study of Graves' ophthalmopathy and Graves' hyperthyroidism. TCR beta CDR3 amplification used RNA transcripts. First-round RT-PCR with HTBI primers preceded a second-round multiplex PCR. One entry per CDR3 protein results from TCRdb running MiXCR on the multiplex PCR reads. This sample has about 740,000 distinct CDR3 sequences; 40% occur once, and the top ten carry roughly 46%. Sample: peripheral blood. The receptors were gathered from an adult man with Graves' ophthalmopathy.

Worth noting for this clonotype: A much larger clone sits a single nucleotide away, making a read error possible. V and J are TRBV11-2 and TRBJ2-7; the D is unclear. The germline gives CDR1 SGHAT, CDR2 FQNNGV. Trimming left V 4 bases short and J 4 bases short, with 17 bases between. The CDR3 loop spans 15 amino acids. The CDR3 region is CASSSKTTPAYEQYF. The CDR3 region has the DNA TGTGCCAGCAGCTCCAAGACGACACCCGCATACGAGCAGTACTTC.

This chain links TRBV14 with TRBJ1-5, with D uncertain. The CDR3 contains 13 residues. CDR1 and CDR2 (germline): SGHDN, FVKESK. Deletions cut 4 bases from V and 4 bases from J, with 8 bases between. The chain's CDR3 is CASSPPANQPQHF. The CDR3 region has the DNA TGTGCCAGCAGCCCCCCGGCAAATCAGCCCCAGCATTTT.

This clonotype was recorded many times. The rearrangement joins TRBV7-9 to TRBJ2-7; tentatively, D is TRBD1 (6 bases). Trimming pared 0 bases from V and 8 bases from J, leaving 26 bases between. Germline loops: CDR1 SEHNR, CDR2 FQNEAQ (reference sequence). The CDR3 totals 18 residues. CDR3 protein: CASSLAAGEGDPLMKQYF. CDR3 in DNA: TGTGCCAGCAGCTTAGCGGCGGGTGAGGGGGACCCTCTGATGAAGCAGTACTTC.

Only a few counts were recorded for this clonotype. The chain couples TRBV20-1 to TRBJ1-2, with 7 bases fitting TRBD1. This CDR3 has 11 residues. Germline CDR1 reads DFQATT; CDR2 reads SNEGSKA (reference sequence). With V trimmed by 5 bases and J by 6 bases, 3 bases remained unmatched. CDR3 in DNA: TGCAGTGCTCGACAGGGTCATGGCTACACCTTC. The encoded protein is CSARQGHGYTF.

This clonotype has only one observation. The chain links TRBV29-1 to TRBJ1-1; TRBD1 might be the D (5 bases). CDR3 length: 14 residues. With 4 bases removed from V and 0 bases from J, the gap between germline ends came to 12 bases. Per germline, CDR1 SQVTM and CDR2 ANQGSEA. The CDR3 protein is CSVVSGALNTEAFF. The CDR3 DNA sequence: TGCAGCGTTGTGTCTGGGGCCCTGAACACTGAAGCTTTCTTT.

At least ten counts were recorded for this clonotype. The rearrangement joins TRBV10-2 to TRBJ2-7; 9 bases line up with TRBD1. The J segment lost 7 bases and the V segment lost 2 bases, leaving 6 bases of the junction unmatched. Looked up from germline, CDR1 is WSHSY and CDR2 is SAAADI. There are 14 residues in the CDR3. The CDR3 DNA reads TGCGCCAGCAGTGAGATAGGACAGGGGCGAGAGCAGTACTTC. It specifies CASSEIGQGREQYF.

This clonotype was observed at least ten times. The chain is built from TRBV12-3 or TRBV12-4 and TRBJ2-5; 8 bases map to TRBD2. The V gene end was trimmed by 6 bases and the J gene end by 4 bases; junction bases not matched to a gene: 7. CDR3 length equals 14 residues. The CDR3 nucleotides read TGTGCCAGCAGGAAGCGGGAGCGATCAGAGACCCAGTACTTC. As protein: CASRKRERSETQYF.

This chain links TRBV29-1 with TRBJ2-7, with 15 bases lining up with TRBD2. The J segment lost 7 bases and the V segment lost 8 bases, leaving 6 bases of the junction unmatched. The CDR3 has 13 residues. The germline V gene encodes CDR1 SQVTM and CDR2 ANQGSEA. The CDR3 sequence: CSLGLAGGYEQYF. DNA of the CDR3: TGCAGCTTGGGACTAGCGGGAGGTTATGAGCAGTACTTC.

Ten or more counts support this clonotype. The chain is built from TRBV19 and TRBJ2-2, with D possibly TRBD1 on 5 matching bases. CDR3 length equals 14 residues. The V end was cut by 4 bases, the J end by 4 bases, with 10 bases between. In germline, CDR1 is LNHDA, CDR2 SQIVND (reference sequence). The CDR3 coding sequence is TGTGCCAGTAGTAGTCAGGGCGGCACCGGGGAGCTGTTTTTT. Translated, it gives CASSSQGGTGELFF.

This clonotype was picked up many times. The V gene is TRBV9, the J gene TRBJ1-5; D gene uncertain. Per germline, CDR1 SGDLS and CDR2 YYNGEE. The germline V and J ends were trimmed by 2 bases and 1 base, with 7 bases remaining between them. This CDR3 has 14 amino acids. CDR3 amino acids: CASSVGLSNQPQHF. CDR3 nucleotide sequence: TGTGCCAGCAGCGTTGGACTGAGCAATCAGCCCCAGCATTTT.

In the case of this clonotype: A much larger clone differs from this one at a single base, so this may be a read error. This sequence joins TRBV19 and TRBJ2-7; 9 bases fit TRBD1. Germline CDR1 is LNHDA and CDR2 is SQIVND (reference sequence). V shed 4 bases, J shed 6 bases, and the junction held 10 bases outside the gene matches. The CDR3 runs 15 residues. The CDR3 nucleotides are TGTGCCAGTAGTAGGTACGGGACAGGGCCCTGCGAGCAGTACTTC. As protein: CASSRYGTGPCEQYF.

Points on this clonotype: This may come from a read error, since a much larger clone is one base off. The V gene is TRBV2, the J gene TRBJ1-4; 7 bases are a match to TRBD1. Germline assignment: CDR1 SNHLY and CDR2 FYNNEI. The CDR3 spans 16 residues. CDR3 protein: CASSPTGQSGEGKLLF. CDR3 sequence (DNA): TGTGCCAGCAGCCCGACAGGGCAGAGCGGGGAGGGGAAACTGCTTTTT.

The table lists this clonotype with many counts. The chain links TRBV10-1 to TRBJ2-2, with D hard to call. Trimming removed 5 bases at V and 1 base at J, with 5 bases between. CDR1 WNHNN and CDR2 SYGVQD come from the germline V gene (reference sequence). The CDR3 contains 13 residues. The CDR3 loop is CASSFQNTGELFF. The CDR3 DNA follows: TGCGCCAGCAGTTTCCAGAACACCGGGGAGCTGTTTTTT.

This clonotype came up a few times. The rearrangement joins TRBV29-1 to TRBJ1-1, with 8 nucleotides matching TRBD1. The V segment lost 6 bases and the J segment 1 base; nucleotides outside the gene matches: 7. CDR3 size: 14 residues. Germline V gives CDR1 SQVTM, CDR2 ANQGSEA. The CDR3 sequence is CSVATGTGNTEAFF. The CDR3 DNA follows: TGCAGCGTAGCTACCGGGACAGGGAACACTGAAGCTTTCTTT.

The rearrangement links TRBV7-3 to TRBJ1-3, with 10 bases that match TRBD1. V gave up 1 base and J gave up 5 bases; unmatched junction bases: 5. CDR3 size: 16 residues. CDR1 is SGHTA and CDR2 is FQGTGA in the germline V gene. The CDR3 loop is CASSLIGTGVRNTIYF. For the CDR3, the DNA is TGTGCCAGCAGCTTAATAGGGACAGGGGTACGAAACACCATATATTTT.

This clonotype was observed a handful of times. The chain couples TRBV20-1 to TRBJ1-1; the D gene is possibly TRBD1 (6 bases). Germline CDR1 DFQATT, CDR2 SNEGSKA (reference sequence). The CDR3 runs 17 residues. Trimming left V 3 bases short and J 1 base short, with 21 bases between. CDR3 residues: CSASRVRGGLTNTEAFF. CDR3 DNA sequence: TGCAGTGCTAGTAGAGTCAGGGGAGGATTAACGAACACTGAAGCTTTCTTT.

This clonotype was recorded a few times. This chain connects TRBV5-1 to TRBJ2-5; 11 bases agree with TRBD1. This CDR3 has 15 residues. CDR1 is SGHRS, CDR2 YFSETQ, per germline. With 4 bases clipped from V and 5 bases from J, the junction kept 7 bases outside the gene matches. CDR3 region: CASSSRTGGGETQYF. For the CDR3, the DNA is TGCGCCAGCAGCAGCCGGACAGGGGGCGGGGAGACCCAGTACTTC.

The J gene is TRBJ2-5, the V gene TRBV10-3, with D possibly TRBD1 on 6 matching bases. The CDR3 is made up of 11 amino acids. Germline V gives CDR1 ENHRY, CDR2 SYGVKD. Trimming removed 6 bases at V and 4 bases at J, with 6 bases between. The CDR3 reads CAIRTGETQYF. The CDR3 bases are TGTGCCATCAGGACAGGAGAGACCCAGTACTTC.

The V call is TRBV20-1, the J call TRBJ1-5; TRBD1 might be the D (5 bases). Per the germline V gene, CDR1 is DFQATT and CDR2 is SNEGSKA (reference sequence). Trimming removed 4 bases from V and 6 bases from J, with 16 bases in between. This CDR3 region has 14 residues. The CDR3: CSAKPTGFPQPQHF. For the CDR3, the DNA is TGCAGTGCTAAGCCCACAGGTTTCCCTCAGCCCCAGCATTTT.

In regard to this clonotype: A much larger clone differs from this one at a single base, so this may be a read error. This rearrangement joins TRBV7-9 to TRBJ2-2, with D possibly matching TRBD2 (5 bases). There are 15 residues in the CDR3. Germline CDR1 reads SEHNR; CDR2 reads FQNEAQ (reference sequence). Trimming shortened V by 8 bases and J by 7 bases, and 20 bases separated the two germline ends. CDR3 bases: TGTGCCAGCGAACCCGGACTGTTGCGCATCGGGGAGCTGTTTTTT. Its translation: CASEPGLLRIGELFF.

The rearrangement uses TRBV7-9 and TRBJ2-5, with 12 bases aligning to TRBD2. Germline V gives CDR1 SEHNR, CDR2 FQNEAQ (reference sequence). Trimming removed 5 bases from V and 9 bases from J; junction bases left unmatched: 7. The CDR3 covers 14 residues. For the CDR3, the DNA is TGTGCCAGCAGCCCACTAGCGGGAGGTGAGGCCCAGTACTTC. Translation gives CASSPLAGGEAQYF.

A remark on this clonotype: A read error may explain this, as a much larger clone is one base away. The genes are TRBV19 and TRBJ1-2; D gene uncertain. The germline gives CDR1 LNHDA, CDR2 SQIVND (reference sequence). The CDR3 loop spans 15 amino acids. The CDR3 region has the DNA TGTGCCAGTAGTATAGCAGCCGGGCAAAACTATGACTACACCTTC. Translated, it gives CASSIAAGQNYDYTF.

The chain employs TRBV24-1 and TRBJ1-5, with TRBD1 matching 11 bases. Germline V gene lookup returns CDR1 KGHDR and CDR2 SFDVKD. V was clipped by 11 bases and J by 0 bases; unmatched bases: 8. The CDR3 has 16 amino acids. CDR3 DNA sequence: TGTGCCAGCGGGACAGGGGGAGACTATAGCAATCAGCCCCAGCATTTT. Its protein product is CASGTGGDYSNQPQHF.

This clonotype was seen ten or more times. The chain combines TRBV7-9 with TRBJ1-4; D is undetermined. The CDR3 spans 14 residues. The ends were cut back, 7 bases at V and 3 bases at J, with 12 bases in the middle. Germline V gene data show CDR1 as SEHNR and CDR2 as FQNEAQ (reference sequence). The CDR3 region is CASTISQSNEKLFF. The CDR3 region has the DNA TGTGCCAGCACCATTTCGCAGTCTAATGAAAAACTGTTTTTT. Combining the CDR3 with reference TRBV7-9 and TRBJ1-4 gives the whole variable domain DTGVSQNPRHKITKRGQNVTFRCDPISEHNRLYWYRQTLGQGPEFLTYFQNEAQLEKSRLLSDRFSAERPKGSFSTLEIQRTEQGDSAMYLCASTISQSNEKLFFGSGTQLSVL.

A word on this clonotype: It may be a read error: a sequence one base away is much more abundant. The CDR3 sequence is CASSLAGTEPHF. DNA for the CDR3: TGTGCCAGCAGCCTCGCCGGGACGGAGCCCCACTTT. This chain links TRBV7-2 with TRBJ1-6; TRBD1 is a possible D gene (5 bases). V shed 5 bases and J shed 18 bases, with 17 bases lying between them. The CDR3 length is 12 residues. CDR1 is SGHTA and CDR2 is FQGNSA in the germline V gene.

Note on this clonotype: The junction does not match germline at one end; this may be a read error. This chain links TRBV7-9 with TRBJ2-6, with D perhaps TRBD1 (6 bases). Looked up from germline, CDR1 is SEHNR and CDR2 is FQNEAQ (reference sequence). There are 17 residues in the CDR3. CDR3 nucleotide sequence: TGCGCCAGCAGCCCCTCCGGACAGATCTCTGGGGCCAACGTCCTGACTTTC. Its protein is CASSPSGQISGANVLTF.

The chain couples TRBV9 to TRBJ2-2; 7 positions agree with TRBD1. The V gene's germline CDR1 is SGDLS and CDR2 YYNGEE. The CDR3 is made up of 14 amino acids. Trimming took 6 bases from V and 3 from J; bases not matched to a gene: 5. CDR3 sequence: CASTNTGDTGELFF. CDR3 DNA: TGTGCCAGCACCAATACAGGGGACACCGGGGAGCTGTTTTTT.

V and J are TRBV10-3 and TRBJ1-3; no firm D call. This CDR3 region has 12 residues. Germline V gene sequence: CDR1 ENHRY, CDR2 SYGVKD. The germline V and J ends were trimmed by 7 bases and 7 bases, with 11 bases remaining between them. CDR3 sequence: CAINKDGNTIYF. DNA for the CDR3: TGTGCCATCAACAAGGACGGGAACACCATATATTTT.

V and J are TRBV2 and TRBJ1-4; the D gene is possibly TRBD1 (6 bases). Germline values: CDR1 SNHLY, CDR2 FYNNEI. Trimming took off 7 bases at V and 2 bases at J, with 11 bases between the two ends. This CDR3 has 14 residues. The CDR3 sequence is CASKSGDTNEKLFF. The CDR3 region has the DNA TGTGCCAGCAAGTCAGGGGACACTAATGAAAAACTGTTTTTT. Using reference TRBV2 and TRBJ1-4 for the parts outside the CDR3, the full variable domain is EPEVTQTPSHQVTQMGQEVILRCVPISNHLYFYWYRQILGQKVEFLVSFYNNEISEKSEIFDDQFSVERPDGSNFTLKIRSTKLEDSAMYFCASKSGDTNEKLFFGSGTQLSVL.

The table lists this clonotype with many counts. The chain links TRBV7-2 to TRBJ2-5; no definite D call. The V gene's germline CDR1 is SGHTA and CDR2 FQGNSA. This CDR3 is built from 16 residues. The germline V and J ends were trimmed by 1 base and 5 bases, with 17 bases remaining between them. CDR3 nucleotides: TGTGCCAGCAGCTTAGGAGGTGATCGCCCGTTGGAGACCCAGTACTTC. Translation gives CASSLGGDRPLETQYF.